This section outlines one T cell receptor (beta chain) sequence together with its context. What it binds is not known. The protocol was immunoSEQ multiplex PCR, while the TCRdb copy is restricted to in-frame clones and leaves out a portion. This sample has roughly 67,000 clones, with roughly 88% found just once. Researchers took blood at baseline, on cycle 4 day 1, and on cycle 7 day 1. The data stem from a study of OX40 agonist ivuxolimab in advanced cancers. Overall study: In this cohort, patients received ivuxolimab, an agonistic anti-OX40 (CD134) antibody.

Study-level points and caveats: There were, on average, more expanded clones in CD8+ T cells than in CD4+. The specificity for antigen of the expanded peripheral T cells was not determined.

The CDR3 spans 15 residues. The junction had 8 bases not matched to a gene; V was cut back by 3 bases and J by 9 bases. CDR1 is MNHEY, CDR2 SMNVEV, per germline (reference sequence). The chain joins TRBV27 to TRBJ1-6; 7 bases fit TRBD1. Sequenced here: CD4+ or CD8+ T cells sorted from blood, sampled in a trial of the OX40 agonist ivuxolimab. The TCR comes from an adult with an advanced solid tumor such as melanoma, head and neck, liver or kidney cancer. The CDR3 DNA reads as TGTGCCAGCAGTTTGTACACCCAGGGGGGTTCACCCCTCCACTTT. As protein: CASSLYTQGGSPLHF.